What follows are 11 T cell receptor beta chains derived from one specimen sequenced in a study of CD8 T cells in ankylosing spondylitis. Using its own MiXCR run on the 5' RACE reads, TCRdb lists one record per CDR3 protein. The sample records about 300,000 distinct CDR3 sequences, 9.5% to 13% being singletons. Sequencing was performed on blood, either unsorted or a sorted T cell fraction (not recorded which). The source is a female donor with ankylosing spondylitis or in good health (not recorded which).

This clonotype was observed many times. The chain links TRBV5-1 to TRBJ2-2; D remains unclear. CDR3 size: 13 residues. The V and J ends lost 3 bases and 7 bases respectively, with 10 bases between them. Germline V CDR1 and CDR2: SGHRS, YFSETQ. Here the CDR3 reads CASSSSVGGELFF. CDR3 nucleotide sequence: TGCGCCAGCAGCTCATCGGTCGGCGGGGAGCTGTTTTTT.

This clonotype was observed a handful of times. V is TRBV7-3 and J is TRBJ2-2; TRBD2 agrees at 8 bases. The V segment lost 5 bases and the J segment 7 bases; nucleotides outside the gene matches: 3. Germline assignment: CDR1 SGHTA and CDR2 FQGTGA. The CDR3 contains 13 residues. The CDR3 region has the DNA TGTGCCAGCAGCCCCGGGGGGGACGGGGAGCTGTTTTTT. Protein sequence: CASSPGGDGELFF.

In its sample, this clonotype was seen many times. V usage is TRBV5-1 and J usage is TRBJ1-2; D is perhaps TRBD1 (6 bases). There are 15 residues in the CDR3. V was shortened by 2 bases and J by 4 bases, with 15 bases between the two germline ends. The germline CDR1 and CDR2 sequences are SGHRS and YFSETQ. The CDR3 DNA reads TGCGCCAGCAGCTTACGGACAGCCCAAGCCTATGGCTACACCTTC. Translating it yields CASSLRTAQAYGYTF.

This clonotype came up many times. The rearrangement uses TRBV20-1 and TRBJ2-7; 14 nucleotides align to TRBD2. The V and J ends lost 5 bases and 6 bases, in that order; junction bases with no gene match: 6. The CDR3 spans 14 residues. CDR1 DFQATT and CDR2 SNEGSKA come from the germline V gene (reference sequence). The CDR3 region has the DNA TGCAGTGCTGAGGGACTAGCGGGAGTCGGCGAGCAGTACTTC. Encoded protein: CSAEGLAGVGEQYF.

A few counts support this clonotype. The rearrangement joins TRBV27 to TRBJ1-6, with a weak D call TRBD1 (5 bases). The CDR3 sequence is 16 residues long. From germline, CDR1 is MNHEY and CDR2 SMNVEV (reference sequence). V lost 8 bases, J lost 0 bases, and 14 bases lay in between. As DNA, the CDR3 is TGTGCCAGCTCCCCGGACATCAGCTCCTATAATTCACCCCTCCACTTT. Translating it yields CASSPDISSYNSPLHF.

This clonotype was counted between two and nine times. This sequence joins TRBV5-1 and TRBJ2-5, with D possibly being TRBD1 or TRBD2 (5 bases each). The V and J ends lost 6 bases and 1 base respectively, with 16 bases between them. Per the germline V gene, CDR1 is SGHRS and CDR2 is YFSETQ. The CDR3 totals 15 residues. The CDR3: CASNGDATVQETQYF. CDR3 nucleotides: TGCGCCAGCAACGGGGATGCGACAGTCCAAGAGACCCAGTACTTC. Full variable domain (remainder filled in from reference TRBV5-1 and TRBJ2-5): KAGVTQTPRYLIKTRGQQVTLSCSPISGHRSVSWYQQTPGQGLQFLFEYFSETQRNKGNFPGRFSGRQFSNSRSEMNVSTLELGDSALYLCASNGDATVQETQYFGPGTRLLVL.

Ten or more counts support this clonotype. The chain is built from TRBV20-1 and TRBJ2-2; no definite D call. This CDR3 has 13 residues. The germline V gene encodes CDR1 DFQATT and CDR2 SNEGSKA (reference sequence). Trimming cost V 0 bases and J 4 bases, with 6 bases left between them. The CDR3, as DNA: TGCAGTGCTAGAGAGGTGCTCACCGGGGAGCTGTTTTTT. This encodes CSAREVLTGELFF.

This clonotype was seen ten or more times. J is TRBJ1-2 and V is TRBV6-5; 10 bases agree with TRBD1. CDR3 length: 16 residues. Germline V gene sequence: CDR1 MNHEY, CDR2 SVGAGI. With 4 bases clipped from V and 2 bases from J, the junction kept 7 bases outside the gene matches. CDR3 DNA sequence: TGTGCCAGCAGTTTAGACAGGGGGCGCGCAAACTATGGCTACACCTTC. This codes for CASSLDRGRANYGYTF.

This clonotype came up many times. The chain recombines TRBV29-1 with TRBJ1-2, with D hard to call. Between the trimmed V and J ends, which lost 3 bases and 6 bases, there was a span of 23 bases. The CDR3 is made up of 16 amino acids. Germline-derived CDR1 and CDR2 are SQVTM and ANQGSEA. The CDR3 spells CSVEMGLGSGFNGYTF. Here the CDR3 DNA reads TGCAGCGTTGAGATGGGGTTGGGTTCGGGGTTCAATGGCTACACCTTC.

V is TRBV10-3 and J is TRBJ1-2; 7 positions agree with TRBD1. The length of the CDR3 is 13 residues. From germline, CDR1 is ENHRY and CDR2 SYGVKD. Germline trimming cut 4 bases from V and 4 bases from J; bases unmatched to any gene: 3. CDR3 protein: CAISGQGLYGYTF. The CDR3 nucleotides are TGTGCCATCAGTGGACAGGGCCTCTATGGCTACACCTTC.

This clonotype was recorded many times. CDR3 bases: TGTGCCAGCAGGGGGGACAAGAACACTGAAGCTTTCTTT. It encodes CASRGDKNTEAFF. This chain connects TRBV7-9 to TRBJ1-1; tentative D call: TRBD1 (6 bases). CDR3 size: 13 residues. Germline V lookup: CDR1 SEHNR, CDR2 FQNEAQ (reference sequence). The V and J ends lost 6 bases and 1 base respectively, with 9 bases between them.